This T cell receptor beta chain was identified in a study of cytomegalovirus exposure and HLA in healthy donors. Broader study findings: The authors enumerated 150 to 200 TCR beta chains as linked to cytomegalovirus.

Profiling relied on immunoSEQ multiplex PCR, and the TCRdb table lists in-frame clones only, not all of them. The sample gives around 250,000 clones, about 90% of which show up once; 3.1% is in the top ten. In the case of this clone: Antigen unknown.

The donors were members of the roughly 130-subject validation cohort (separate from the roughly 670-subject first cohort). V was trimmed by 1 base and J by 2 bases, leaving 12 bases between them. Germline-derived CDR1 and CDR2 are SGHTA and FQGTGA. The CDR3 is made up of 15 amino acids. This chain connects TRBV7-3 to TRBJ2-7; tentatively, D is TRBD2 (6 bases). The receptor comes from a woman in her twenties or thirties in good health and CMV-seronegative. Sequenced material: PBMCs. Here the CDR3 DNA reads TGTGCCAGCAGCTTAAGTGGAGGGGAAACCTACGAGCAGTACTTC. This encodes CASSLSGGETYEQYF.